This entry features one T cell receptor (beta chain) sequence. This clone's antigen is unknown. It may be a read error: a sequence one base away is much more abundant. The iRepertoire nested amplicon-rescue multiplex PCR (arm-PCR) platform was used to amplify TCR alpha and beta CDR3 regions from RNA. The input for one-step reverse transcription and amplification was 100-400 ng of either tissue mRNA or PBMC total RNA. After bead purification, a secondary multiplex PCR added Illumina adapters, and libraries were gel-purified between 200 and 400 bp. Libraries carried internal 6-nucleotide barcodes used for demultiplexing. Libraries were sequenced on an Illumina MiSeq with 2x220 or 2x250 nucleotide paired-end reads. The original pipeline was this. Paired reads were merged using FLASH 1.2.11 and aligned with BWA-MEM to the GRCh37 human genome, and TRA and TRB reads were then extracted. For V and J assignment, an IMGT-derived reference of cassette sequences and CDR3 motifs that included pseudogenes was used. Reads were translated in three frames, and productive CDR3s were defined as those with a C...FGXG motif and no stop codons. A clonotype was defined as a unique combination of a V-J cassette pair and a CDR3 amino acid sequence. Hamming distance filtering was applied to reads, with thresholds set by the sequence error rate of each sample in mapped regions. The raw public data were reprocessed by TCRdb itself: fastp quality trimming at Q25, MiXCR clonotype calling, in-frame beta chains only. Rows are unified per CDR3 protein, each entry keeping the most common DNA and genes. TCRdb, rather than the study authors, made the V and J calls. Within this sample are a few hundred thousand distinct CDR3 sequences, with 41% of them counted one time only. The ten largest make up about 12% of the sample.

This entry belongs to a study of glioma-infiltrating T cells (dated by TCRdb to 2016 to 2018). For context, the study as a whole: Low-grade gliomas were WHO grade II oligodendrogliomas or astrocytomas, and glioblastomas were WHO grade IV tumors sampled at initial rather than recurrent diagnosis. Glioma patients received dexamethasone for six or fewer days before surgery. The sequencing target for blood libraries was roughly 4- to 10-fold coverage of approximately 1 million peripheral T cells. TCR alpha- and beta-chain repertoires were sequenced from glioma tissue, non-neoplastic brain tissue and matched peripheral blood mononuclear cells. To measure divergence between tissue and blood T-cell populations, each tissue-infiltrating repertoire was compared with the peripheral blood repertoire of the same patient. The paired cohort was made up of three low-grade glioma patients, 8 or 9 primary glioblastoma patients and three non-glioma patients who contributed non-neoplastic brain tissue.

In the germline V gene (reference sequence), CDR1 corresponds to MNHEY and CDR2 to SMNVEV. The CDR3 covers 15 residues, taking in both the cysteine and the phenylalanine. Only the CDR3 DNA is retained, 45 bases long and in frame from the first base. Trimming accounts for 8 bases at V and 2 bases at J, while the number of junction bases matched to no gene is 12. The study at large found these results: In non-neoplastic patients, VJ-independent divergence between tissue and blood fell below expectation, whereas in all gliomas, and especially in low-grade gliomas, the divergence rose above expectation. Group comparisons rested on small numbers: three non-neoplastic, three low-grade glioma and 7 or 8 glioblastoma patients. Only a very small number of CDR3 sequences turned up in both tissue and blood, a result put down to high CDR3 diversity combined with limited sampling. Patients with low tissue-blood divergence were marked by a signature set of shared blood CDR3 motifs, and this signature set was depleted in highly divergent patients.

Immediately after resection, surgical brain or tumor specimens were cryofrozen in liquid nitrogen, and peripheral blood cells were collected at the same time. The sequenced material came from glioma tissue, nonneoplastic brain tissue, or PBMCs (not recorded which). The rearrangement combines TRBV27 with TRBJ2-7, with TRBD2 matching 7 junction bases. This TCR was sampled from a human donor with low-grade glioma or glioblastoma, undergoing nonglioma brain surgery, or in good health (not recorded which). The sequenced DNA: TGTGCCAGCGGTTCCCGGGACTACGGGGCCTACGAGCAGTACTTC. It translates to CASGSRDYGAYEQYF.